This is a list of T cell receptor beta chains from one sample in a study of beta chain features in type 1 diabetes. TCRdb keeps only in-frame clones here, not all; method: immunoSEQ multiplex PCR. The table includes under 150,000 clones, 6.5% to 8.5% detected once. Sequencing used central memory CD4+ T cells from blood. The receptor set was obtained from a woman in her twenties or thirties in good health. The CDR3 runs from the conserved cysteine through the conserved F or W. The D gene is left open where the match is weak. Some rows have no size entry. The others give once, few or many, or a class for an expanded clone.

J: TRBJ1-1; D: .; V: TRBV27; size: .; DNA: TGTGCCAGCAGTGGAAACAGGGACACTGAAGCTTTCTTT; CDR3: CASSGNRDTEAFF
J: TRBJ2-5; D: .; V: TRBV4-3; size: .; DNA: TGCGCCAGCAGCCAAGGGGACATACTCCAAGAGACCCAGTACTTC; CDR3: CASSQGDILQETQYF
J: TRBJ1-1; D: TRBD1; V: TRBV7-9; size: many; DNA: TGTGCCAGCAGCTCCGGACAGGGGCACACTGAAGCTTTCTTT; CDR3: CASSSGQGHTEAFF
J: TRBJ1-1; D: TRBD1; V: TRBV23-1; size: .; DNA: TGCGCCAGCAGTCGTACAGGGGACACTGAAGCTTTCTTT; CDR3: CASSRTGDTEAFF
J: TRBJ1-2; D: TRBD1; V: TRBV6-5; size: few; DNA: TGTGCCACTAAAAGGACAGGCCCGAGTTATGGCTACACCTTC; CDR3: CATKRTGPSYGYTF
J: TRBJ2-7; D: TRBD2; V: TRBV30; size: .; DNA: TGTGCCTGGCAAGACGGGACTAGCGTTGTCGAGCAGTACTTC; CDR3: CAWQDGTSVVEQYF
J: TRBJ2-5; D: TRBD1; V: TRBV5-1; size: .; DNA: TGCGCCAGCAGCCCTACAGGGGCCAAGCAAGAGACCCAGTACTTC; CDR3: CASSPTGAKQETQYF
J: TRBJ2-7; D: .; V: TRBV28; size: many; DNA: TGTGCCAGCAGTGACCCCGGGACGGGGGAAAGGAACTTC; CDR3: CASSDPGTGERNF
J: TRBJ1-2; D: TRBD1; V: TRBV7-2; size: .; DNA: TGTGCCAGCAGCTTAGACTCAGGGACAGGGATTGGAAGCTACACCTTC; CDR3: CASSLDSGTGIGSYTF
J: TRBJ2-7; D: TRBD1; V: TRBV27; size: .; DNA: TGTGCCAGCAGAGGGTATAAGGACAGGGGGTACGAGCAGTACTTC; CDR3: CASRGYKDRGYEQYF
J: TRBJ2-5; D: .; V: TRBV13; size: .; DNA: TGTGCCAGCAGCCTCCGGGAGACCCAGTACTTC; CDR3: CASSLRETQYF
J: TRBJ2-5; D: TRBD2; V: TRBV9; size: few; DNA: TGTGCCAGCAGCGTGGCCTCTAGCGGGATGCTAGAGACCCAGTACTTC; CDR3: CASSVASSGMLETQYF
J: TRBJ2-1; D: TRBD2; V: TRBV18; size: .; DNA: TGTGCCAGCTCACCACGACTAGCGGGAGTTAGGGCCCAGTCCTACAATGAGCAGTTCTTC; CDR3: CASSPRLAGVRAQSYNEQFF
J: TRBJ2-3; D: TRBD1; V: TRBV19; size: .; DNA: TGTGCCAGTAGCCCAACAGGGGTGGCAGATACGCAGTATTTT; CDR3: CASSPTGVADTQYF
J: TRBJ2-2; D: TRBD2; V: TRBV5-1; size: .; DNA: TGCGCCAGCAGACTAGCGGGAGGAACCGGGGAGCTGTTTTTT; CDR3: CASRLAGGTGELFF
J: TRBJ2-7; D: TRBD1; V: TRBV7-6; size: few; DNA: TGTGCCAGCAGCTTACAAACCGGGACAGGGGCCTACGAGCAGTACTTC; CDR3: CASSLQTGTGAYEQYF
J: TRBJ2-5; D: TRBD1; V: TRBV7-9; size: many; DNA: TGTGCCAGCAGCCGGACAGGGGGCGTAGAGACCCAGTACTTC; CDR3: CASSRTGGVETQYF
J: TRBJ1-1; D: .; V: TRBV29-1; size: .; DNA: TGCAGCGTGAGGGCCTATGGGCAGGAGAACACTGAAGCTTTCTTT; CDR3: CSVRAYGQENTEAFF
J: TRBJ2-3; D: TRBD2; V: TRBV9; size: few; DNA: TGTGCCAGCAGCTTAGGGACTAGCGGAAGCACAGATACGCAGTATTTT; CDR3: CASSLGTSGSTDTQYF
J: TRBJ2-7; D: .; V: TRBV7-2; size: .; DNA: TGTGCCAGCAGCTTCAGGGGAACCTTCTACGAGCAGTACTTC; CDR3: CASSFRGTFYEQYF
J: TRBJ2-7; D: .; V: TRBV7-2; size: many; DNA: TGTGCCAGCAGCCCCGGGTCCATGAGGGAGCAGTACTTC; CDR3: CASSPGSMREQYF
J: TRBJ1-1; D: .; V: TRBV6-6; size: .; DNA: TGTGCCAGCAGTTACACGGGGGGGAAGAACACTGAAGCTTTCTTT; CDR3: CASSYTGGKNTEAFF
J: TRBJ2-2; D: .; V: TRBV4-3; size: many; DNA: TGCGCCAGCAGCCACATAGACAGGAACACCGGGGAGCTGTTTTTT; CDR3: CASSHIDRNTGELFF
J: TRBJ2-1; D: TRBD2; V: TRBV13; size: many; DNA: TGTGCCAGCAGCATTCGGACTAGCGGGAGCTCAGTGGTCCATGAGCAGTTCTTC; CDR3: CASSIRTSGSSVVHEQFF
J: TRBJ2-1; D: TRBD2; V: TRBV6-4; size: few; DNA: TGTGCCAGCTATCCTAGCGGGAGTAGGTACAATGAGCAGTTCTTC; CDR3: CASYPSGSRYNEQFF
J: TRBJ2-3; D: .; V: TRBV7-9; size: many; DNA: TGTGCCAGCGGACCAGGGCATGCTAGCACAGATACGCAGTATTTT; CDR3: CASGPGHASTDTQYF
J: TRBJ1-5; D: .; V: TRBV5-4; size: few; DNA: TGTGCCAGCAGCCAAGAGTTAAGTCGCAATCAGCCCCAGCATTTT; CDR3: CASSQELSRNQPQHF
J: TRBJ2-2; D: TRBD2; V: TRBV11-2; size: .; DNA: TGTGCCAGCAGCCTTAGACTAGCGGGAGGGCCTATGACCGGGGAGCTGTTTTTT; CDR3: CASSLRLAGGPMTGELFF
J: TRBJ1-4; D: .; V: TRBV4-2; size: few; DNA: TGTGCCAGCAGCCAAGAAGTAGCGGTAACTAATGAAAAACTGTTTTTT; CDR3: CASSQEVAVTNEKLFF
J: TRBJ2-5; D: .; V: TRBV5-4; size: .; DNA: TGTGCCAGCAGCGTGGGAGCGTACCAAGAGACCCAGTACTTC; CDR3: CASSVGAYQETQYF
J: TRBJ2-2; D: .; V: TRBV7-9; size: .; DNA: TGTGCCAGCAGCTCCAGCAACAGGGAGAACACCGGGGAGCTGTTTTTT; CDR3: CASSSSNRENTGELFF
J: TRBJ2-5; D: .; V: TRBV11-2; size: many; DNA: TGTGCCAGCAGCGCCCTTGGGCAGGAACAAGAGACCCAGTACTTC; CDR3: CASSALGQEQETQYF
J: TRBJ1-1; D: TRBD1; V: TRBV6-5; size: .; DNA: TGTGCCATCAGTGAGGGGACAGGGACTGAAGCTTTCTTT; CDR3: CAISEGTGTEAFF
J: TRBJ1-2; D: .; V: TRBV28; size: .; DNA: TGTGCCAGCACCCCTACAGTTAACTATGGCTACACCTTC; CDR3: CASTPTVNYGYTF
J: TRBJ1-1; D: .; V: TRBV25-1; size: few; DNA: TGTGCCAGCACCCAGAACCCGTTTACTGAAGCTTTCTTT; CDR3: CASTQNPFTEAFF
J: TRBJ1-5; D: .; V: TRBV7-8; size: few; DNA: TGTGCCAGCAGCTTACTGGCAGATTATAGCAATCAGCCCCAGCATTTT; CDR3: CASSLLADYSNQPQHF
J: TRBJ1-2; D: TRBD1; V: TRBV18; size: many; DNA: TGTGCCAGCTCAACGGAGGGACAGGCCAACTATGGCTACACCTTC; CDR3: CASSTEGQANYGYTF
J: TRBJ1-1; D: .; V: TRBV19; size: .; DNA: TGTGCCAGTAGTACCGGCCGAGGGGGCACTGAAGCTTTCTTT; CDR3: CASSTGRGGTEAFF